Below, one T cell receptor beta chain is given with its context. Antigen specificity is unknown. TRB cDNA was prepared as libraries by UMI-labeled 5' RACE. Reanalyzing the 5' RACE reads, TCRdb keeps one entry per CDR3 protein, without DNA. Its listing shows around 63,000 distinct CDR3 sequences. This sample is drawn from a study of CXCR3-negative and CXCR3-positive naive CD8 T cells. Cells that were CD45RO-CCR7+CD27+CD95- constituted naive CD8+ T cells. Germline CDR1 SQVTM, CDR2 ANQGSEA. This CDR3 contains 15 residues. The study's findings and limits: The study found that naive CXCR3-negative and CXCR3-positive cells shared TRBV-TRBJ usage, while memory cells differed. More hydrophobic TRB CDR3s occurred in CXCR3-positive than in CXCR3-negative naive cells. In cryopreserved cells, CXCR3 expression partially decreased, and fresh PBMCs were used in most assays.

Sequenced sample: naive CXCR3+ CD8+ T cells from blood. Subset defined: CD45RO-CCR7+CD27+CD95- naive CD8+ T cells expressing CXCR3 (TNR3+). The chain combines TRBV29-1 with TRBJ2-6; TCRdb reports TRBD1, a call that lacks DNA to check it against. The TCR sequence derives from a human donor in good health. Some clones in this sample may be carry-over from other donors' samples. CDR3 region: CSVETGRTGANVLTF.